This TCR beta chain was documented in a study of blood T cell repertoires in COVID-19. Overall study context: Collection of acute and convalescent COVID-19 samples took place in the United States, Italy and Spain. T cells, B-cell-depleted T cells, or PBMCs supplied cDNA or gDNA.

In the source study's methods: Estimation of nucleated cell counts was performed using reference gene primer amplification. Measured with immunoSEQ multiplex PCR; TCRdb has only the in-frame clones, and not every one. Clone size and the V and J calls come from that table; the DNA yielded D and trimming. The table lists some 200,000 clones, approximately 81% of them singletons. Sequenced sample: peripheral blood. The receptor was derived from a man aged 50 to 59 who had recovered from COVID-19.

The chain's CDR3 is CASSPVLQGNEQFF. The CDR3 DNA is TGTGCCAGCTCACCGGTGCTGCAGGGTAATGAGCAGTTCTTC. This chain uses TRBV18 with TRBJ2-1; the D gene is possibly TRBD1 (5 bases). The germline V and J ends were trimmed by 3 bases and 7 bases, with 13 bases remaining between them. The CDR3 is 14 amino acids. Germline CDR1 KGHSH, CDR2 LQKENI. The whole variable domain, filled in from reference TRBV18 and TRBJ2-1, reads NAGVMQNPRHLVRRRGQEARLRCSPMKGHSHVYWYRQLPEEGLKFMVYLQKENIIDESGMPKERFSAEFPKEGPSILRIQQVVRGDSAAYFCASSPVLQGNEQFFGPGTRLTVL.